The 26 T cell receptor beta chains in this list originate from one sample, sequenced in a study of blood T cell repertoires in COVID-19. Profiling relied on immunoSEQ multiplex PCR, and the TCRdb table lists in-frame clones only, not all of them. The sample consists of around 120,000 clones, 70% to 85% of them appearing once. Sequencing used peripheral blood. The receptors stem from a man aged 50 or older with acute or convalescent COVID-19.

This chain joins TRBV9 and TRBJ2-2; TRBD1 aligns across 10 bases. Trimming cost V 4 bases and J 6 bases; bases outside gene matches: 15. The CDR3 runs to 18 residues. Germline V gene lookup returns CDR1 SGDLS and CDR2 YYNGEE. The CDR3 here is CASSPQTGGESAAGELFF. In nucleotides, the CDR3 is TGTGCCAGCAGCCCACAGACAGGGGGCGAATCGGCGGCCGGGGAGCTGTTTTTT.

This clone has just a few counts. The chain employs TRBV10-1 and TRBJ2-7; possible D gene TRBD2, 5 bases. Germline values: CDR1 WNHNN, CDR2 SYGVQD (reference sequence). The CDR3 has 14 residues. V was trimmed by 0 bases and J by 5 bases, leaving 11 bases between them. The CDR3 protein is CASSESWSSDEQYF. DNA of the CDR3: TGCGCCAGCAGTGAGTCGTGGAGTAGCGACGAGCAGTACTTC.

CDR3 region: CASSLRTGGNSGNTIYF. CDR3 bases: TGTGCCAGCAGCCTCAGGACAGGGGGGAATTCTGGAAACACCATATATTTT. This chain links TRBV7-3 with TRBJ1-3, with 10 bases aligning to TRBD1. The CDR3 covers 17 residues. The germline V gene encodes CDR1 SGHTA and CDR2 FQGTGA. V lost 5 bases and J lost 1; bases outside the gene matches: 8.

This chain's CDR3 is CASSPTGGAGRSYTF. Here the CDR3 DNA reads TGTGCCAGCAGCCCCACGGGGGGCGCCGGAAGGAGCTACACCTTC. J is TRBJ1-2 and V is TRBV3-1 (or the pseudogene TRBV3-2); possibly TRBD1 for D (6 bases). The CDR3 contains 15 residues. The germline CDR1 and CDR2 sequences are LGHDT and YNNKEL (reference sequence). V was pared by 4 bases and J by 9 bases, with 21 bases between.

This rearrangement joins TRBV20-1 to TRBJ1-3; D perhaps matches TRBD1 (5 bases). Germline V gives CDR1 DFQATT, CDR2 SNEGSKA (reference sequence). The CDR3 loop spans 14 amino acids. Trimming removed 4 bases from V and 0 bases from J, with 10 bases in between. The CDR3 DNA sequence: TGCAGTGCTACTGACAGACACTCTGGAAACACCATATATTTT. Translated: CSATDRHSGNTIYF.

The chain recombines TRBV19 with TRBJ1-1, with 8 nucleotides matching TRBD1. V lost 2 bases to trimming and J lost 4 bases; unmatched junction nucleotides: 9. The CDR3 has 16 amino acids. Germline values: CDR1 LNHDA, CDR2 SQIVND (reference sequence). CDR3 DNA: TGTGCCAGTAGTATAATCTTTGGGACAGGAGGCACTGAAGCTTTCTTT. Translation gives CASSIIFGTGGTEAFF.

The rearrangement joins TRBV7-3 to TRBJ2-1; D possibly corresponds to TRBD1 (6 bases). CDR3 length equals 11 residues. The germline CDR1 and CDR2 sequences are SGHTA and FQGTGA. V was trimmed by 4 bases and J by 10 bases, leaving 8 bases between them. CDR3 bases: TGTGCCAGCAGCTCCGGGACAGAGCAGTTCTTC. Protein: CASSSGTEQFF.

This chain links TRBV19 with TRBJ2-2; TRBD1 is a possible D gene (5 bases). V was cut by 7 bases and J by 4 bases, with 13 bases left in between. The CDR3 consists of 14 residues. The germline V gene has CDR1 LNHDA and CDR2 SQIVND (reference sequence). The CDR3 spells CASTKRQFTGELFF. The DNA of the CDR3 is TGTGCCAGTACGAAAAGACAGTTCACCGGGGAGCTGTTTTTT.

The chain employs TRBV5-1 and TRBJ2-1, with D possibly matching TRBD2 (5 bases). The V gene's germline CDR1 is SGHRS and CDR2 YFSETQ. V was cut by 5 bases and J by 0 bases, with 12 bases left in between. This CDR3 comprises 15 residues. CDR3 nucleotides: TGCGCCAGCAGGGCCTATGGGAGCTCCTACAATGAGCAGTTCTTC. Its protein product is CASRAYGSSYNEQFF.

The chain has TRBV7-9 and TRBJ2-5; a possible D gene is TRBD2 (5 bases). This CDR3 has 15 residues. Between the trimmed V and J ends, which lost 6 bases and 3 bases, there was a span of 17 bases. The V gene's germline CDR1 is SEHNR and CDR2 FQNEAQ (reference sequence). CDR3 loop: CASSQGPLAEETQYF. The CDR3 DNA reads TGTGCCAGCAGTCAAGGCCCGCTAGCCGAAGAGACCCAGTACTTC. Supplemented by reference TRBV7-9 and TRBJ2-5, the full variable domain reads DTGVSQNPRHKITKRGQNVTFRCDPISEHNRLYWYRQTLGQGPEFLTYFQNEAQLEKSRLLSDRFSAERPKGSFSTLEIQRTEQGDSAMYLCASSQGPLAEETQYFGPGTRLLVL.

The chain couples TRBV12-3 or TRBV12-4 to TRBJ1-6; unclear D gene. This CDR3 has 12 amino acids. V was clipped by 6 bases and J by 8 bases, with 8 bases between them. The CDR3 sequence: CASRVLDSPLHF. As DNA, the CDR3 is TGTGCCAGCAGAGTTCTAGATTCACCCCTCCACTTT.

Of note for this clone: This CDR3 is also generated by other DNA sequences in the sample. This rearrangement joins TRBV24-1 to TRBJ1-5; D possibly corresponds to TRBD1 (5 bases). CDR3 length equals 13 residues. Germline assignment: CDR1 KGHDR and CDR2 SFDVKD. Trimming pared 2 bases from V and 7 bases from J, leaving 8 bases between. CDR3 bases: TGTGCCACCAGTGATTCCGGGGGACAGCCCCAGCATTTT. Translating it yields CATSDSGGQPQHF.

This chain links TRBV14 with TRBJ2-2; possibly TRBD1 for D (6 bases). Germline V CDR1 and CDR2: SGHDN, FVKESK. V lost 5 bases and J 6 bases, leaving 13 bases between the germline ends. This CDR3 is 14 amino acids long. The CDR3 is CASSTHRVAGELFF. As DNA, the CDR3 is TGTGCCAGCAGCACACACAGGGTCGCCGGGGAGCTGTTTTTT.

The chain has TRBV27 and TRBJ1-2, with TRBD1 as a possible D gene (5 bases). Trimming removed 4 bases from V and 4 bases from J, with 10 bases in between. The CDR3 runs to 13 residues. In germline, CDR1 is MNHEY, CDR2 SMNVEV (reference sequence). The CDR3 sequence is CASSSLQGYGYTF. The CDR3 DNA sequence: TGTGCCAGCAGTTCACTCCAGGGCTATGGCTACACCTTC.

This clone occurred a few times. The chain links TRBV19 to TRBJ1-2; possible D gene TRBD1, 5 bases. The CDR3 is made up of 12 amino acids. The germline CDR1 and CDR2 sequences are LNHDA and SQIVND (reference sequence). The V gene lost 7 bases and the J gene lost 6 bases, with 12 bases spanning the gap. The CDR3 DNA reads TGTGCCAGTACCGGGACTGTTAATGGCTACACCTTC. This codes for CASTGTVNGYTF. Using reference TRBV19 and TRBJ1-2 for the parts outside the CDR3, the full variable domain is DGGITQSPKYLFRKEGQNVTLSCEQNLNHDAMYWYRQDPGQGLRLIYYSQIVNDFQKGDIAEGYSVSREKKESFPLTVTSAQKNPTAFYLCASTGTVNGYTFGSGTRLTVV.

CDR3 nucleotides: TGTGCCAGCTCAGGAAGACAGGATGGGGTCGAAGCTTTCTTT. Translated, it gives CASSGRQDGVEAFF. This chain links TRBV18 with TRBJ1-1; TRBD1 is a possible D gene (6 bases). Germline V gene data show CDR1 as KGHSH and CDR2 as LQKENI. The germline V and J ends were trimmed by 5 bases and 8 bases, with 18 bases remaining between them. The CDR3 extends over 14 amino acids.

This clone was counted only a few times. The chain couples TRBV9 to TRBJ2-1; 7 bases match TRBD2. CDR1 and CDR2 (germline): SGDLS, YYNGEE. The CDR3 consists of 13 residues. The V segment lost 4 bases and the J segment 8 bases; nucleotides outside the gene matches: 6. The CDR3, as DNA: TGTGCCAGCAGCCCCCCGGGGGGACATGAGCAGTTCTTC. This gives the protein CASSPPGGHEQFF.

The chain has TRBV9 and TRBJ2-2; the match to TRBD1 covers 7 bases. The length of the CDR3 is 13 residues. The germline V gene has CDR1 SGDLS and CDR2 YYNGEE. Germline trimming cut 4 bases from V and 6 bases from J; bases unmatched to any gene: 3. CDR3 loop: CASSPTGAGELFF. The CDR3 region has the DNA TGTGCCAGCAGCCCCACAGGGGCCGGGGAGCTGTTTTTT. Looking up the rest from reference TRBV9 and TRBJ2-2 gives the full variable domain: DSGVTQTPKHLITATGQRVTLRCSPRSGDLSVYWYQQSLDQGLQFLIQYYNGEERAKGNILERFSAQQFPDLHSELNLSSLELGDSALYFCASSPTGAGELFFGEGSRLTVL.

This clone is labeled as medium-sized. The chain recombines TRBV6-5 with TRBJ2-7, with TRBD1 identical over 7 bases. The CDR3 has 14 residues. After removal of 4 bases from V and 1 base from J, the junction contained 4 bases not matched to a gene. Per germline, CDR1 MNHEY and CDR2 SVGAGI. The CDR3 bases are TGTGCCAGCAGTTCCCACAGGGGTTCCTACGAGCAGTACTTC. This gives the protein CASSSHRGSYEQYF.

This clone was found once. This rearrangement joins TRBV7-9 to TRBJ2-1; 7 bases line up with TRBD1. This CDR3 region has 13 residues. Germline CDR1 is SEHNR and CDR2 is FQNEAQ (reference sequence). The ends lost 1 base at V and 8 bases at J; junction bases unmatched: 2. The CDR3 spells CASSLVDRDEQFF. Here the CDR3 DNA reads TGTGCCAGCAGCTTAGTAGACAGGGATGAGCAGTTCTTC.

This chain uses TRBV6-4 with TRBJ2-3, with D perhaps TRBD2 (6 bases). This CDR3 is 14 amino acids long. Germline V gene lookup returns CDR1 MRHNA and CDR2 SNTAGT. V dropped 0 bases and J dropped 4 bases, with 8 bases sitting between them. CDR3 region: CASSDSRGADTQYF. CDR3 nucleotides: TGTGCCAGCAGTGACTCGCGGGGCGCAGATACGCAGTATTTT.

This clone has just a few counts. J is TRBJ1-5 and V is TRBV3-1 (or the pseudogene TRBV3-2); D not resolved. The CDR3 spans 14 residues. The V and J ends lost 3 bases and 4 bases respectively, with 10 bases between them. CDR1 is LGHDT, CDR2 YNNKEL, per germline (reference sequence). This CDR3 reads CASSHAGLNQPQHF. Written as DNA, the CDR3 is TGTGCCAGCAGCCATGCGGGGTTGAATCAGCCCCAGCATTTT.

The V gene is TRBV10-1, the J gene TRBJ1-1, with TRBD1 matching 8 bases. CDR3 length: 14 residues. Losses at the gene ends were 3 bases for V and 3 bases for J; bases not matched to a gene: 3. Germline assignment: CDR1 WNHNN and CDR2 SYGVQD (reference sequence). CDR3 DNA sequence: TGCGCCAGCAGTGACCAGGGGGCGTACACTGAAGCTTTCTTT. It is translated as CASSDQGAYTEAFF.

The V and J genes are TRBV29-1 and TRBJ1-5; tentatively, D is TRBD1 (5 bases). The CDR3 extends over 13 amino acids. Germline CDR1 is SQVTM and CDR2 is ANQGSEA. Trimming left V 3 bases short and J 6 bases short, with 12 bases between. The CDR3, as DNA: TGCAGCGTTGATGTAGGGGAAGGTCAGCCCCAGCATTTT. Translation: CSVDVGEGQPQHF.

The chain has TRBV19 and TRBJ1-2; 12 bases match TRBD1. Germline V gene sequence: CDR1 LNHDA, CDR2 SQIVND (reference sequence). The V and J ends lost 3 bases and 8 bases, in that order; junction bases with no gene match: 10. The CDR3 loop spans 16 amino acids. CDR3 amino acids: CASSMWGQGAVKGYTF. The CDR3 DNA reads TGTGCCAGTAGTATGTGGGGACAGGGGGCGGTAAAAGGCTACACCTTC.

The genes are TRBV2 and TRBJ2-5; possible D gene TRBD1, 5 bases. The CDR3 is 14 amino acids. The V end was cut by 7 bases, the J end by 1 base, with 13 bases between. Germline V gene lookup returns CDR1 SNHLY and CDR2 FYNNEI. CDR3 sequence (DNA): TGTGCCAGCACAATCCTACAGGTCCAAGAGACCCAGTACTTC. Its protein product is CASTILQVQETQYF.